This TCR beta chain was retrieved from a study of preoperative IRX-2 immunotherapy in early breast cancer. The CDR3 runs to 15 residues. Looked up from germline, CDR1 is KGHSH and CDR2 is LQKENI. Between the trimmed V and J ends, which lost 3 bases and 3 bases, there was a span of 12 bases. Treatment reported: preoperative locoregional IRX-2 cytokine immunotherapy. Samples came from a phase Ib trial of preoperative locoregional IRX-2 cytokine immunotherapy. Using immunoSEQ multiplex PCR, the repertoire was profiled, and TCRdb retains in-frame clones only, with some absent. The sample shows 75,000 to 100,000 clones, 70% to 90% of them seen only once.

The TCR originated in a human donor with breast cancer. This specimen was tumor tissue, taken after IRX-2 immunotherapy. The rearrangement links TRBV18 to TRBJ2-1; a possible D gene is TRBD1 (6 bases). The CDR3 region is CASSPLLTGYNEQFF. CDR3 sequence (DNA): TGTGCCAGCTCACCGCTATTGACAGGCTACAATGAGCAGTTCTTC.